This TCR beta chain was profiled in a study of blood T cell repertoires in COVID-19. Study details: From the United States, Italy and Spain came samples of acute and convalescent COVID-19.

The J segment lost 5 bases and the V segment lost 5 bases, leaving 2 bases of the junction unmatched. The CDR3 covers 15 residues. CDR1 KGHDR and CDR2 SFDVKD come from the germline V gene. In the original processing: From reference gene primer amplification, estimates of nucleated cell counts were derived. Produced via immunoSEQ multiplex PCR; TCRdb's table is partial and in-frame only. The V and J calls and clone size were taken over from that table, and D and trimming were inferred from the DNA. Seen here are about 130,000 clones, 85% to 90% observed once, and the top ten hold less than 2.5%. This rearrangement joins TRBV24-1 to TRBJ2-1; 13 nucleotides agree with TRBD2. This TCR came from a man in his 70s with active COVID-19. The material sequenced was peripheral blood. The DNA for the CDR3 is TGTGCCACCAGTGGGGGGACTAGCGGGAACAATGAGCAGTTCTTC. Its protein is CATSGGTSGNNEQFF.